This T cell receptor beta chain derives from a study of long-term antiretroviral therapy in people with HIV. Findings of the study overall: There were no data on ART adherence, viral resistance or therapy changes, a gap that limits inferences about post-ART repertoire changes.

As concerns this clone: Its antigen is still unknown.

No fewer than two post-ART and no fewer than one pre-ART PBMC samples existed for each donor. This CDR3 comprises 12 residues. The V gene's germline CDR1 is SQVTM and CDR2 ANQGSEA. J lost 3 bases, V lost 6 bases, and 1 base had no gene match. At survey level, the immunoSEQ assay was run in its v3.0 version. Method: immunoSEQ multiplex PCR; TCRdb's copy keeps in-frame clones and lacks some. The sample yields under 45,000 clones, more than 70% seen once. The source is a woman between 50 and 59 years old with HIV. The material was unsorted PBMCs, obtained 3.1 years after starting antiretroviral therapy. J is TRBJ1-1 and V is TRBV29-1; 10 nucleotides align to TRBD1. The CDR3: CSVDRGHTEAFF. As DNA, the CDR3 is TGCAGCGTCGACAGGGGGCACACTGAAGCTTTCTTT.